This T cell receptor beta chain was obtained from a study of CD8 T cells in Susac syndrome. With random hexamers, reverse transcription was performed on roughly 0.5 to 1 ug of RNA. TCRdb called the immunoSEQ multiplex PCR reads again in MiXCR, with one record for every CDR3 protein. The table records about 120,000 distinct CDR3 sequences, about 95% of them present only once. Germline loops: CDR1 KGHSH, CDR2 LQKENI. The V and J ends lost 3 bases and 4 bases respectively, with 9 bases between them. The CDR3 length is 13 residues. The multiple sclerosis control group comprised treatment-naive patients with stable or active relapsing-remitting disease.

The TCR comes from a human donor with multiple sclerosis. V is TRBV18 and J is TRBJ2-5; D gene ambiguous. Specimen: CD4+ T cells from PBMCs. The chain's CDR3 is CASSPQTLETQYF. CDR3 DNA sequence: TGTGCCAGCTCACCCCAAACACTAGAGACCCAGTACTTC.